The clone carrying this T cell receptor beta chain showed up many times. Its antigen is unidentified. TCRdb reprocessed the 5' RACE reads with MiXCR, giving one entry per CDR3 protein. The table lists some 5,000 distinct CDR3 sequences, roughly 29% of them singletons. This specimen comes from a study of spatial heterogeneity in lung cancer. The time point: sample taken at primary tumor resection. A total of roughly 72 untreated early-stage non-small cell lung cancer patients served as donors. Researchers sequenced whole RNA taken from tumor, nontumor lung or frozen PBMC without sorting. This CDR3 spans 12 amino acids. Germline assignment: CDR1 MNHEY and CDR2 SVGEGT. With 6 bases clipped from V and 7 bases from J, the junction kept 3 bases outside the gene matches. Study-level results: It was found that expanded intratumoral alpha and beta TCR counts tracked tumor mutation counts. When ubiquitous and regional expanded TCRs were counted, their numbers tracked ubiquitous and regional nonsynonymous mutations, respectively.

V and J are TRBV6-2 or TRBV6-3 and TRBJ2-1, with 7 bases fitting TRBD1. The sequence was obtained from a male donor with early-stage non-small cell lung cancer. Here the sequenced sample was lung tumor tissue, taken at surgery. CDR3 sequence: CASRQGINEQFF. The CDR3 bases are TGTGCCAGCAGACAGGGGATTAATGAGCAGTTCTTC.